This T cell receptor (beta chain) originates from a study of blood T cell repertoires in COVID-19. About the study: COVID-19 samples, acute and convalescent, were from the United States, Italy and Spain.

Under the authors' procedure: Reference gene primer amplification in the assay estimated nucleated cell counts. Produced via immunoSEQ multiplex PCR; TCRdb's table is partial and in-frame only. That table gives V, J and clone size, and the DNA gave D and trimming. The sample includes roughly 150,000 clones, around 81% of them seen just once. Germline lookup yields CDR1 MGHDK and CDR2 SYGVNS. V was cut by 8 bases and J by 1 base, with 20 bases left in between. CDR3 size: 16 residues. The TCR originated in a man aged 65 to 79 with active or convalescent COVID-19. The chain carries TRBV25-1 and TRBJ1-1; D not resolved. Source material: peripheral blood. This CDR3 is CASHPRGLGRNTEAFF. The CDR3 coding sequence is TGTGCCAGCCACCCACGAGGGTTAGGAAGGAACACTGAAGCTTTCTTT. Variable domain in full (rest from reference TRBV25-1 and TRBJ1-1): EADIYQTPRYLVIGTGKKITLECSQTMGHDKMYWYQQDPGMELHLIHYSYGVNSTEKGDLSSESTVSRIRTEHFPLTLESARPSHTSQYLCASHPRGLGRNTEAFFGQGTRLTVV.